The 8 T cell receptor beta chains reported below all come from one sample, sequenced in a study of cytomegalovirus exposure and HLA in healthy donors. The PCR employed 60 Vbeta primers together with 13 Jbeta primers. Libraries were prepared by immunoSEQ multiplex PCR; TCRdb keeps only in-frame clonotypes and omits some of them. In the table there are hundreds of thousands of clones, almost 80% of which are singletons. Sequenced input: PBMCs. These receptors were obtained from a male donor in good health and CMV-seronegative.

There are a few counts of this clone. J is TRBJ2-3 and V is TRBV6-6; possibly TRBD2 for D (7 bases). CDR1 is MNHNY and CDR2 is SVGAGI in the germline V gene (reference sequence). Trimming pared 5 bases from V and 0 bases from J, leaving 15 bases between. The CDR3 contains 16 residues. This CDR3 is CASSPPGGLSTDTQYF. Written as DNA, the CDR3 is TGTGCCAGCAGTCCCCCGGGGGGCCTTAGCACAGATACGCAGTATTTT.

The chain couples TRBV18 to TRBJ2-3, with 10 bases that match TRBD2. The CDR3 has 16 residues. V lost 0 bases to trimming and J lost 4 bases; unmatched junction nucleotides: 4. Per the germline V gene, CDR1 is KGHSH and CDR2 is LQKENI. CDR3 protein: CASSPPASGSSDTQYF. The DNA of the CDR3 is TGTGCCAGCTCACCACCGGCTAGCGGGAGCTCAGATACGCAGTATTTT. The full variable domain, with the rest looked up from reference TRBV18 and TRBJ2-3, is NAGVMQNPRHLVRRRGQEARLRCSPMKGHSHVYWYRQLPEEGLKFMVYLQKENIIDESGMPKERFSAEFPKEGPSILRIQQVVRGDSAAYFCASSPPASGSSDTQYFGPGTRLTVL.

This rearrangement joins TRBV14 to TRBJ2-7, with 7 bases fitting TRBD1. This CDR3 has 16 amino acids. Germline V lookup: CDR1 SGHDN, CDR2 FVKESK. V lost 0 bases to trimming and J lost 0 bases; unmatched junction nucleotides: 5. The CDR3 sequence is CASSQDGTASSYEQYF. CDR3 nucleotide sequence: TGTGCCAGCAGCCAAGACGGGACAGCCAGCTCCTACGAGCAGTACTTC.

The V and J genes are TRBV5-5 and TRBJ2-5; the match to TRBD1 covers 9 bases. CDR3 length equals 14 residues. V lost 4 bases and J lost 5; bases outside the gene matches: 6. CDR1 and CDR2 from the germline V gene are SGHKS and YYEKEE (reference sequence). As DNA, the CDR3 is TGTGCCAGCAGCAGAACAGGGGGCAAGGAGACCCAGTACTTC. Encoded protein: CASSRTGGKETQYF.

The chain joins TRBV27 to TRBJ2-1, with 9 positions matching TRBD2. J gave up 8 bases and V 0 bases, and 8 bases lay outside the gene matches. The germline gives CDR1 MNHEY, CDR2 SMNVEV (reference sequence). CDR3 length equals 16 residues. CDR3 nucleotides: TGTGCCAGCAGTTTATCGACGGGACTAGCTCTATATGAGCAGTTCTTC. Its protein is CASSLSTGLALYEQFF.

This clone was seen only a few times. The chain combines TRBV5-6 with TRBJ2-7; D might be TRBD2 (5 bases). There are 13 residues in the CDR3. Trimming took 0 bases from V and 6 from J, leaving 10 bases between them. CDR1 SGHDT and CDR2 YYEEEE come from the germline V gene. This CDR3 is CASSLGWRAEQYF. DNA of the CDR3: TGTGCCAGCAGCTTGGGGTGGCGGGCCGAGCAGTACTTC.

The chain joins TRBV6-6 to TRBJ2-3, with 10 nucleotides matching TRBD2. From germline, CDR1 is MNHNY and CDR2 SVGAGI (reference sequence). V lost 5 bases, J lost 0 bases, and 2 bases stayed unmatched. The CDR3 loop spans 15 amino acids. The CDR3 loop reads CASSRTSGSTDTQYF. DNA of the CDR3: TGTGCCAGCAGTCGGACTAGCGGTAGCACAGATACGCAGTATTTT.

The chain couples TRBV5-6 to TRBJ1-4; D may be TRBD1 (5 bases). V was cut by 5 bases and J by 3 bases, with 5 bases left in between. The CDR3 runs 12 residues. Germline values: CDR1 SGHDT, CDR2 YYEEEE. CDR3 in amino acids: CASRGPNEKLFF. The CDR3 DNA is TGTGCCAGCAGGGGGCCTAATGAAAAACTGTTTTTT.